The 20 T cell receptor beta chains below all came from one sample that was sequenced in a study of regulatory T cells in long-lasting Graves disease. The time point denotes: persistent/refractory GD, antithyroid drugs over 5 years with positive TRAb. TCR sequences were obtained from RNA taken from PBMCs. Both iRepertoire HTBI primers and Arm-PCR of CDR3 regions were used to build the TCR beta libraries. TCRdb re-called the multiplex PCR reads with MiXCR, one entry per CDR3 protein. This sample has 450,000 or so distinct CDR3 sequences, with less than 25% found just once. This material consisted of peripheral blood mononuclear cells (PBMCs), taken when the disease was refractory, from a patient treated with antithyroid drugs. These receptors were collected from a female donor with Graves disease.

This clonotype was observed once. A far larger clone is off by one base, so a read error is likely. This sequence joins TRBV7-9 and TRBJ2-2; TRBD2 might be the D (6 bases). The germline gives CDR1 SEHNR, CDR2 FQNEAQ (reference sequence). The CDR3 has 13 residues. As DNA, the CDR3 is TGTGCCAGCAGCTTCGGGGTCACCGGGGGGCTGTTTTTT. Its translation: CASSFGVTGGLFF.

This sequence joins TRBV7-9 and TRBJ2-5; the D is unclear. V lost 5 bases and J lost 5, with 18 bases in between. Germline V gene data show CDR1 as SEHNR and CDR2 as FQNEAQ (reference sequence). This CDR3 is 15 amino acids long. The CDR3 nucleotides read TGTGCCAGCAGCCCCTTTGTCCCGCTATACGAGACCCAGTACTTC. It encodes CASSPFVPLYETQYF.

The chain employs TRBV2 and TRBJ1-4; perhaps TRBD1 as D (5 bases). The CDR3 is 13 amino acids. CDR1 and CDR2 from the germline V gene are SNHLY and FYNNEI. V gave up 11 bases and J gave up 10 bases, with 20 bases separating them. The CDR3 region has the DNA TGTGCCGGCGCCGGGGGTGGATCACGAAAACTGTTTTTT. It translates to CAGAGGGSRKLFF.

This chain connects TRBV6-1 to TRBJ1-1; no clear D gene. This CDR3 has 13 residues. V was clipped by 8 bases and J by 5 bases, with 15 bases between them. Germline lookup yields CDR1 MNHNS and CDR2 SASEGT. CDR3 DNA: TGTGCCAGCGACATTGGAAAACGAACTGAAGCTTTCTTT. It encodes CASDIGKRTEAFF.

This clonotype was detected ten times or more. At one boundary the junction diverges from the germline segment, which might be a read error. This sequence joins TRBV5-1 and TRBJ2-5; D unresolved. CDR3 length: 13 amino acids. CDR1 is SGHRS, CDR2 YFSETQ, per germline. The CDR3 bases are TGTGCCAGCAGCTCCGGGCCCGGGGAGACCCAGTACTTC. Translation gives CASSSGPGETQYF.

The rearrangement links TRBV28 to TRBJ1-1, with D perhaps matching TRBD1 (5 bases). From germline, CDR1 is MDHEN and CDR2 SYDVKM. The CDR3 has 16 amino acids. Trimming stripped 1 base from V and 1 base from J, with 13 bases between. Here the CDR3 DNA reads TGTGCCAGCAGTTTATCGTATTGGACAACGAACACTGAAGCTTTCTTT. Protein: CASSLSYWTTNTEAFF. The whole variable domain, remainder taken from reference TRBV28 and TRBJ1-1, is DVKVTQSSRYLVKRTGEKVFLECVQDMDHENMFWYRQDPGLGLRLIYFSYDVKMKEKGDIPEGYSVSREKKERFSLILESASTNQTSMYLCASSLSYWTTNTEAFFGQGTRLTVV.

This clonotype was detected ten times or more. The V and J genes are TRBV28 and TRBJ2-5, with 7 bases fitting TRBD2. This CDR3 is 15 amino acids long. Germline lookup yields CDR1 MDHEN and CDR2 SYDVKM. V gave up 6 bases and J gave up 5 bases; unmatched junction bases: 12. The CDR3 bases are TGTGCCAGCAGCCTAAGCGGGATCACGGGGGAGACCCAGTACTTC. As protein: CASSLSGITGETQYF. The variable domain in full, completed from reference TRBV28 and TRBJ2-5, reads DVKVTQSSRYLVKRTGEKVFLECVQDMDHENMFWYRQDPGLGLRLIYFSYDVKMKEKGDIPEGYSVSREKKERFSLILESASTNQTSMYLCASSLSGITGETQYFGPGTRLLVL.

This clonotype occurred many times. The J gene is TRBJ2-7, the V gene TRBV10-3; no clear D gene. V dropped 3 bases and J dropped 2 bases, with 8 bases sitting between them. CDR3 length equals 13 residues. Germline loops: CDR1 ENHRY, CDR2 SYGVKD. CDR3 coding DNA: TGTGCCATCAGTGATCAGTTAGCCTACGAGCAGTACTTC. Translating gives CAISDQLAYEQYF.

Many counts were recorded for this clonotype. This chain connects TRBV27 to TRBJ2-5; TRBD1 aligns across 7 bases. Germline CDR1 and CDR2: MNHEY and SMNVEV (reference sequence). The CDR3 is 15 residues long. J lost 4 bases, V lost 6 bases, and 11 bases had no gene match. The CDR3 DNA reads as TGTGCCAGCAGCCAAGGGGGACAGCAGGGAGAGACCCAGTACTTC. This gives the protein CASSQGGQQGETQYF.

In its sample, this clonotype was seen once. The chain employs TRBV27 and TRBJ2-1, with 10 bases matching TRBD2. The CDR3 runs 13 residues. Germline V gives CDR1 MNHEY, CDR2 SMNVEV (reference sequence). V trimming: 7 bases; J trimming: 12 bases; junction bases outside the gene matches: 9. This CDR3 reads CASTPPSGSGQFF. CDR3 DNA sequence: TGTGCCAGCACCCCTCCTAGCGGGAGCGGGCAGTTCTTC.

This clonotype was counted at least ten times. The V and J genes are TRBV12-3 or TRBV12-4 and TRBJ2-7; 9 nucleotides match TRBD1. The CDR3 length is 17 residues. V trimming: 5 bases; J trimming: 0 bases; junction bases outside the gene matches: 11. CDR3 nucleotides: TGTGCCAGCAGTGGAGAAGGGCGGACAGGGGCCTCCTACGAGCAGTACTTC. This gives the protein CASSGEGRTGASYEQYF.

This chain links TRBV7-9 with TRBJ2-2, with 9 bases lining up with TRBD2. V dropped 5 bases and J dropped 5; count of bases not matched to a gene: 6. CDR1 is SEHNR and CDR2 is FQNEAQ in the germline V gene (reference sequence). The CDR3 consists of 15 residues. The CDR3 sequence: CASSRLAEATGELFF. The CDR3 nucleotides read TGTGCCAGCAGCAGACTAGCGGAAGCTACCGGGGAGCTGTTTTTT. Based on the CDR3 plus reference TRBV7-9 and TRBJ2-2, the full variable domain is DTGVSQNPRHKITKRGQNVTFRCDPISEHNRLYWYRQTLGQGPEFLTYFQNEAQLEKSRLLSDRFSAERPKGSFSTLEIQRTEQGDSAMYLCASSRLAEATGELFFGEGSRLTVL.

This clonotype has just a few counts. This sequence joins TRBV11-2 and TRBJ2-5, with unresolved D. The CDR3 has 15 amino acids. The germline V gene encodes CDR1 SGHAT and CDR2 FQNNGV. Between the trimmed V and J ends, which lost 4 bases and 1 base, there was a span of 13 bases. CDR3 residues: CASSYLGRPQETQYF. CDR3 DNA: TGTGCCAGCAGCTACCTGGGCCGGCCCCAAGAGACCCAGTACTTC.

This clonotype showed up just once. Just one base apart from a much larger clone, this may be a read error. The genes are TRBV10-3 and TRBJ2-5; D might be TRBD1 or TRBD2, each matching 5 bases. The CDR3 length is 19 residues. The germline CDR1 and CDR2 sequences are ENHRY and SYGVKD. The CDR3 DNA follows: TGTGCCGTCAGTTTAGCCAGGGACCAGGGCGCAGGGCTGGAAGAGACCCAGTACTTC. Translation: CAVSLARDQGAGLEETQYF.

The gene calls are TRBV7-9 and TRBJ2-7; tentatively, D is TRBD2 (5 bases). CDR1 is SEHNR, CDR2 FQNEAQ, per germline (reference sequence). Trimming removed 6 bases at V and 2 bases at J, with 14 bases between. The CDR3 sequence is 14 residues long. In nucleotides, the CDR3 is TGTGCCAGCAGGGGTGAGGGCCGGGCCTACGAGCAGTACTTC. Protein product: CASRGEGRAYEQYF.

The chain couples TRBV7-6 to TRBJ2-7; TRBD2 matches at 16 bases. Trimming removed 3 bases from V and 5 bases from J; junction bases left unmatched: 10. CDR1 is SGHVS and CDR2 is FNYEAQ in the germline V gene. The CDR3 has 18 amino acids. CDR3 residues: CASSFSPGLAGGPDEQYF. CDR3 bases: TGTGCCAGCAGCTTCTCTCCGGGACTAGCGGGAGGGCCCGACGAGCAGTACTTC.

This clonotype came up many times. The V and J genes are TRBV30 and TRBJ1-6; D ambiguous. The V end was cut by 4 bases, the J end by 0 bases, with 4 bases between. Germline V lookup: CDR1 GTSNPN, CDR2 SVGIG (reference sequence). The CDR3 extends over 13 amino acids. This CDR3 is CAWKTSYNSPLHF. In DNA, the CDR3 is TGTGCCTGGAAAACCTCCTATAATTCACCCCTCCACTTT.

This clonotype was seen repeatedly, ten times or more. V gene TRBV12-3 or TRBV12-4 combines with J gene TRBJ1-5, with 7 bases matching TRBD1. The CDR3 runs 18 residues. V dropped 4 bases and J dropped 0; count of bases not matched to a gene: 12. CDR3 loop: CASSSRTGDSYSNQPQHF. For the CDR3, the DNA is TGTGCCAGCAGTTCCCGGACAGGCGATTCCTATAGCAATCAGCCCCAGCATTTT.

The genes are TRBV6-2 or TRBV6-3 and TRBJ2-2, with D perhaps TRBD1 (5 bases). The CDR3 is 17 amino acids. V shed 4 bases and J shed 1 base, with 16 bases lying between them. Germline V gene lookup returns CDR1 MNHEY and CDR2 SVGEGT. This CDR3 reads CASSSGAIELNTGELFF. CDR3 in DNA: TGTGCCAGCAGTTCTGGGGCAATCGAATTGAACACCGGGGAGCTGTTTTTT.

This clonotype occurred many times. The CDR3: CASSSDSTNYGYTF. The CDR3 bases are TGCGCCAGCAGCTCGGACAGCACTAACTATGGCTACACCTTC. The gene calls are TRBV5-1 and TRBJ1-2, with D maybe TRBD1 (6 bases). V lost 3 bases to trimming and J lost 0 bases, with 9 bases between them. This CDR3 has 14 amino acids. The germline V gene encodes CDR1 SGHRS and CDR2 YFSETQ.